This TCR beta chain appears in the sequencing data of a study of OX40 agonist ivuxolimab in advanced cancers. For the study at large: Partial responses were achieved by three patients, one with hepatocellular carcinoma and two with cutaneous melanoma. Broader study findings: Both CD4+ and CD8+ T cell populations in blood had undergone clonal expansion by week 6 at 0.1 to 3.0 mg/kg.

Concerning this clone: As yet, its antigen is unknown.

The data were produced by immunoSEQ multiplex PCR, yet TCRdb's version contains in-frame clones alone and is incomplete. The sample holds about 75,000 clones, 86% seen once. V was trimmed by 5 bases and J by 14 bases, leaving 13 bases between them. CDR1 is MDHEN, CDR2 SYDVKM, per germline. The length of the CDR3 is 11 residues. If patients had autoimmune disease history or systemic immunosuppression, they were excluded. The chain has TRBV28 and TRBJ2-4; D is undetermined. The specimen was CD4+ or CD8+ T cells sorted from blood, collected in a trial of the OX40 agonist ivuxolimab. This TCR was recovered from an adult with an advanced solid tumor such as melanoma, head and neck, liver or kidney cancer. CDR3: CASSRDMKKYF. The CDR3 coding sequence is TGTGCCAGCAGTCGCGACATGAAAAAGTACTTC.